The text below deals with one T cell receptor (beta chain). This entry belongs to a study of blood T cells in healthy people across ages. This CDR3 region has 16 residues. Germline trimming cut 6 bases from V and 1 base from J; bases unmatched to any gene: 6. CDR1 is SGHTA, CDR2 FQGNSA, per germline. Using a J-beta primer mix together with a sample-barcoded 5' primer, a second PCR was run for roughly 7 to 11 cycles. Using its own MiXCR run on the 5' RACE reads, TCRdb lists one record per CDR3 protein. This table has around 600,000 distinct CDR3 sequences, less than 60% appearing once. Roughly 10 milliliters of peripheral blood were drawn from each donor.

This chain connects TRBV7-2 to TRBJ2-1, with TRBD2 identical over 10 bases. Specimen: blood. This TCR was recovered from an older man in good health. The chain's CDR3 is CASRLRTSGSYNEQFF. The CDR3 DNA sequence: TGTGCCAGCAGACTACGGACTAGCGGATCCTACAATGAGCAGTTCTTC.